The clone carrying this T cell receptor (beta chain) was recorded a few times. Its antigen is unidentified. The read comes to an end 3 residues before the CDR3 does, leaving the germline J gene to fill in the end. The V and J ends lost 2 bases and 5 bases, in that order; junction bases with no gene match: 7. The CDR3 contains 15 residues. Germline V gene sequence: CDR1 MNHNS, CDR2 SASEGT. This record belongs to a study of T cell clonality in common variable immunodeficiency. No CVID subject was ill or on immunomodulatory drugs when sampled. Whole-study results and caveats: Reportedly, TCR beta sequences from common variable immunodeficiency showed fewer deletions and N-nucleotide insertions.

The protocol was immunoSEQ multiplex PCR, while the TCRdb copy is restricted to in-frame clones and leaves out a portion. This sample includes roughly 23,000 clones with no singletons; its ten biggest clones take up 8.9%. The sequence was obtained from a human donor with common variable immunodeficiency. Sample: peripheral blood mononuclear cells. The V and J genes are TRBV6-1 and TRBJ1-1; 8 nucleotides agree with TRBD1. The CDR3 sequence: CASSERQGAKTEAFF. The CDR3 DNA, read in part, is TGTGCCAGCAGTGAACGTCAGGGGGCGAAAACTGAA.